Sequencing of this T cell receptor beta chain was carried out in a study of blood T cell repertoires in COVID-19. Profiling relied on immunoSEQ multiplex PCR, and the TCRdb table lists in-frame clones only, not all of them. This table has about 150,000 clones, 89% appearing once. CDR3 size: 13 residues. Trimming removed 1 base at V and 4 bases at J, with 5 bases between. CDR1 is SNHLY, CDR2 FYNNEI, per germline. The rearrangement joins TRBV2 to TRBJ2-1; no reliable D call. Sequencing was done on a sample of peripheral blood. The source of this sequence is a man aged 60 to 69 with acute or convalescent COVID-19. The CDR3 DNA is TGTGCCAGCAGTGAAGACAGATACAATGAGCAGTTCTTC. Its translation is CASSEDRYNEQFF.